This entry lists 8 T cell receptor beta chains sequenced from one sample in a study of a mutant IDH1 vaccine in newly diagnosed glioma. These receptors' antigens are unknown. Sequenced by immunoSEQ multiplex PCR; TCRdb stores in-frame clones only, minus some. The sample has some 42,000 clones; 83% are singletons. Noted time point: week 35, safety follow-up. Doses comprised 300 ug of mutant IDH1 20-mer peptide each, plus topical imiquimod. This sample comprised PBMCs, obtained from a glioma patient whose treatment included an IDH1 peptide vaccine. All receptors come from a woman aged 50 to 65 with glioma.

This clone was picked up one time. The chain couples TRBV19 to TRBJ1-1; D is ambiguous. The V end lost 7 bases, the J end lost 0 bases, and 15 bases lay between the germline ends. CDR1 and CDR2 (germline): LNHDA, SQIVND (reference sequence). The CDR3 runs to 15 residues. The CDR3 region has the DNA TGTGCCAGTAATACCCAGACGGGCATGAACACTGAAGCTTTCTTT. Its translation: CASNTQTGMNTEAFF. The whole variable domain, filled in from reference TRBV19 and TRBJ1-1, reads DGGITQSPKYLFRKEGQNVTLSCEQNLNHDAMYWYRQDPGQGLRLIYYSQIVNDFQKGDIAEGYSVSREKKESFPLTVTSAQKNPTAFYLCASNTQTGMNTEAFFGQGTRLTVV.

The chain recombines TRBV4-1 with TRBJ2-7; 7 bases are a match to TRBD1. Germline V gene data show CDR1 as MGHRA and CDR2 as YSYEKL. With V trimmed by 4 bases and J by 7 bases, 10 bases remained unmatched. The CDR3 loop spans 14 amino acids. This chain's CDR3 is CASSLATGTLEQYF. DNA for the CDR3: TGCGCCAGCAGCCTGGCGACAGGGACCTTAGAGCAGTACTTC.

The chain links TRBV14 to TRBJ1-1, with 8 bases fitting TRBD1. The J segment lost 8 bases and the V segment lost 3 bases, leaving 14 bases of the junction unmatched. The CDR3 contains 16 residues. Germline assignment: CDR1 SGHDN and CDR2 FVKESK. CDR3 DNA: TGTGCCAGCAGCCAGACCCCACCGACAGGGGTCAAGGAAGCTTTCTTT. It codes for CASSQTPPTGVKEAFF.

The CDR3 here is CASSQDQVSGASIEAFF. CDR3 coding DNA: TGCGCCAGCAGCCAAGATCAGGTTTCAGGGGCGAGTATCGAAGCTTTCTTT. This sequence joins TRBV4-1 and TRBJ1-1, with D perhaps matching TRBD1 (6 bases). V was cut by 0 bases and J by 8 bases, with 22 bases left in between. The CDR3 is made up of 17 amino acids. CDR1 MGHRA and CDR2 YSYEKL come from the germline V gene.

The V call is TRBV18, the J call TRBJ1-1; 7 nucleotides line up with TRBD1. The CDR3 sequence is 16 residues long. Trimming removed 4 bases from V and 3 bases from J; junction bases left unmatched: 11. Germline V gene data show CDR1 as KGHSH and CDR2 as LQKENI. Written as DNA, the CDR3 is TGTGCCAGCTCACGATATAGACAGGGAGAGGACACTGAAGCTTTCTTT. Its translation: CASSRYRQGEDTEAFF. Drawing the rest from reference TRBV18 and TRBJ1-1, the complete variable domain is NAGVMQNPRHLVRRRGQEARLRCSPMKGHSHVYWYRQLPEEGLKFMVYLQKENIIDESGMPKERFSAEFPKEGPSILRIQQVVRGDSAAYFCASSRYRQGEDTEAFFGQGTRLTVV.

This chain links TRBV6-5 with TRBJ1-5, with 7 nucleotides matching TRBD1. Germline CDR1 reads MNHEY; CDR2 reads SVGAGI. With 8 bases clipped from V and 7 bases from J, the junction kept 8 bases outside the gene matches. The CDR3 is 13 amino acids. As DNA, the CDR3 is TGTGCCAGCGCCTCCCAGGGGGGGCAGCCCCAGCATTTT. Encoded protein: CASASQGGQPQHF.

The chain links TRBV19 to TRBJ1-2, with 7 positions matching TRBD1. This CDR3 is built from 13 residues. Germline loops: CDR1 LNHDA, CDR2 SQIVND (reference sequence). Trimming cost V 9 bases and J 2 bases; bases outside gene matches: 6. In DNA form, the CDR3 reads TGTGCCAGCCAGGGACAGTCAAACTATGGCTACACCTTC. This sequence encodes CASQGQSNYGYTF.

This chain connects TRBV7-9 to TRBJ2-1; D is ambiguous. Looked up from germline, CDR1 is SEHNR and CDR2 is FQNEAQ (reference sequence). Trimming shortened V by 7 bases and J by 9 bases, and 22 bases separated the two germline ends. The CDR3 is 15 residues long. CDR3 DNA sequence: TGTGCCAGCACCAAAAGTGGGAATAGCTTGAGTGAGCAGTTCTTC. Translating it yields CASTKSGNSLSEQFF.